The subject of this entry is one T cell receptor beta chain. These data originate in a study of blood T cell repertoires in COVID-19. From germline, CDR1 is SGHTA and CDR2 FQGNSA. The CDR3 runs 14 residues. The ends lost 3 bases at V and 8 bases at J; junction bases unmatched: 8. Per the study methods: Cell counts per sample came from amplifying reference gene primers. Data came from immunoSEQ multiplex PCR; TCRdb stores just in-frame clones and leaves some out. Clone size and V and J calls were adopted from that table, with D and trimming inferred from the DNA. The repertoire holds roughly 200,000 clones, with about 85% as singletons. Participants, roughly 18 to 89 years old, spanned fewer than 25 US areas. In Cohort 3, a recovered donor had either two negative PCRs, clearance, or symptom resolution.

The source of this sequence is a man in his forties or fifties who had recovered from COVID-19. The source material was PBMCs or T cells enriched from blood (not recorded which). The chain uses TRBV7-2 and TRBJ2-3, with TRBD2 matching 7 bases. As DNA, the CDR3 is TGTGCCAGCAGCTTTCAGTGGGAGGGGAGTACGCAGTATTTT. Protein product: CASSFQWEGSTQYF.